Below are 21 T cell receptor beta chains sequenced from a single sample in a study of early stage breast cancer tumors. Libraries were prepared by immunoSEQ multiplex PCR; TCRdb keeps only in-frame clonotypes and omits some of them. The table has fewer than 30,000 clones, roughly 78% seen once. The sequenced sample consisted of blood. The receptors were gathered from a person aged 55 to 70 with breast cancer.

This clone was recorded only once. The rearrangement links TRBV7-3 to TRBJ2-2; D perhaps matches TRBD1 (5 bases). The germline CDR1 and CDR2 sequences are SGHTA and FQGTGA. The ends were cut back, 4 bases at V and 3 bases at J, with 9 bases in the middle. The CDR3 sequence is 14 residues long. The CDR3 DNA reads as TGTGCCAGCAGCTCCCAGGGCGACACCGGGGAGCTGTTTTTT. This codes for CASSSQGDTGELFF.

The genes are TRBV5-4 and TRBJ2-3; the match to TRBD1 covers 8 bases. The trim removed 4 bases at V and 3 bases at J, leaving 7 bases unmatched. This CDR3 is built from 15 residues. Germline CDR1 is SGHNT and CDR2 is YYREEE (reference sequence). This chain's CDR3 is CASSAARGQTDTQYF. The CDR3 DNA follows: TGTGCCAGCAGCGCCGCCAGGGGGCAAACAGATACGCAGTATTTT.

A few counts support this clone. Here the CDR3 reads CAWSPMETQYF. Written as DNA, the CDR3 is TGTGCCTGGAGCCCCATGGAGACCCAGTACTTC. The chain recombines TRBV30 with TRBJ2-5; D is unclear. Germline CDR1 reads GTSNPN; CDR2 reads SVGIG (reference sequence). Trimming shortened V by 3 bases and J by 5 bases, and 7 bases separated the two germline ends. This CDR3 is 11 amino acids long.

The chain is built from TRBV13 and TRBJ2-5, with 11 bases that match TRBD2. Germline CDR1 PRHDT, CDR2 FYEKMQ (reference sequence). This CDR3 region has 17 residues. With 0 bases clipped from V and 5 bases from J, the junction kept 8 bases outside the gene matches. The CDR3 loop is CASSLGLASGRHETQYF. In nucleotides, the CDR3 is TGTGCCAGCAGCTTAGGCCTGGCTAGCGGGAGGCATGAGACCCAGTACTTC.

The J gene is TRBJ1-4, the V gene TRBV30, with D unclear. The germline V gene encodes CDR1 GTSNPN and CDR2 SVGIG (reference sequence). With 0 bases removed from V and 7 bases from J, the gap between germline ends came to 15 bases. The CDR3 covers 15 residues. CDR3 in amino acids: CAWSVATPVGEKLFF. DNA of the CDR3: TGTGCCTGGAGTGTAGCGACCCCGGTGGGTGAAAAACTGTTTTTT.

A single count supports this clone. This chain connects TRBV11-3 to TRBJ2-7; TRBD2 matches 11 bases. The CDR3 has 17 residues. CDR1 and CDR2 (germline): SGHNT, YENEEA. The trim removed 0 bases at V and 5 bases at J, leaving 9 bases unmatched. This CDR3 reads CASSLDRRLAGINEQYF. CDR3 bases: TGTGCCAGCAGCTTAGACCGTCGACTAGCGGGAATCAACGAGCAGTACTTC.

V and J are TRBV21-1 and TRBJ2-3; TRBD1, the D gene given by the table, was not confirmed from the DNA. TRBV21-1 is deemed a pseudogene. The length of the CDR3 is 17 residues. The CDR3 nucleotides read TGTGCCAGCAGCCTCAAGGGACAGAGTGAATTCACAGATACGCAGTATTTT. It codes for CASSLKGQSEFTDTQYF.

V gene TRBV29-1 combines with J gene TRBJ2-7; a weak D match, TRBD1 (7 bases). Trimming stripped 7 bases from V and 6 bases from J, with 16 bases between. The CDR3 has 12 residues. Per the germline V gene, CDR1 is SQVTM and CDR2 is ANQGSEA. The CDR3 nucleotides read TGCAGCGGCTCCAGGGGGGAAGGCGAGCAGTACTTC. Residues: CSGSRGEGEQYF.

This clone was observed once. The rearrangement links TRBV7-2 to TRBJ2-1, with 11 bases aligning to TRBD2. Germline lookup yields CDR1 SGHTA and CDR2 FQGNSA. The junction had 16 bases not matched to a gene; V was cut back by 8 bases and J by 1 base. This CDR3 spans 19 amino acids. The CDR3 bases are TGTGCCAGCGCCGAGACTAGCGGGACGACGATCTGGTCCTACAATGAGCAGTTCTTC. Residues: CASAETSGTTIWSYNEQFF. The whole variable domain, remainder taken from reference TRBV7-2 and TRBJ2-1, is GAGVSQSPSNKVTEKGKDVELRCDPISGHTALYWYRQSLGQGLEFLIYFQGNSAPDKSGLPSDRFSAERTGGSVSTLTIQRTQQEDSAVYLCASAETSGTTIWSYNEQFFGPGTRLTVL.

This clone was found once. This rearrangement joins TRBV4-3 to TRBJ2-7; D uncertain. The V end lost 3 bases, the J end lost 7 bases, and 19 bases lay between the germline ends. Germline values: CDR1 LGHNA, CDR2 YSLEER. CDR3 length: 15 residues. DNA of the CDR3: TGCGCCAGCAGCCATCCTTCCGCCGGAACGGGTGAGCAGTACTTC. Translated: CASSHPSAGTGEQYF.

The chain employs TRBV27 and TRBJ1-2; 9 nucleotides agree with TRBD1. The CDR3 loop spans 14 amino acids. Germline loops: CDR1 MNHEY, CDR2 SMNVEV (reference sequence). V gave up 5 bases and J gave up 4 bases; unmatched junction bases: 5. CDR3 amino acids: CASSRGQGFYGYTF. The CDR3 DNA reads TGTGCCAGCAGTCGCGGACAGGGGTTCTATGGCTACACCTTC.

The chain couples TRBV7-9 to TRBJ1-2; D is possibly TRBD1 (5 bases). The V gene lost 2 bases and the J gene lost 4 bases, with 17 bases spanning the gap. Germline V gene data show CDR1 as SEHNR and CDR2 as FQNEAQ (reference sequence). This CDR3 is built from 16 residues. CDR3 in amino acids: CASSLPRRAGLYGYTF. For the CDR3, the DNA is TGTGCCAGCAGCTTACCCAGGAGGGCAGGGCTCTATGGCTACACCTTC.

This clone was counted between two and nine times. The chain is built from TRBV11-2 and TRBJ2-7; D not certain. This CDR3 is 14 amino acids long. Trimming pared 6 bases from V and 0 bases from J, leaving 12 bases between. The germline V gene has CDR1 SGHAT and CDR2 FQNNGV. CDR3 residues: CASSPGPTSYEQYF. In DNA form, the CDR3 reads TGTGCCAGCAGTCCGGGTCCCACCTCCTACGAGCAGTACTTC. The full variable domain, its missing parts supplied by reference TRBV11-2 and TRBJ2-7, is EAGVAQSPRYKIIEKRQSVAFWCNPISGHATLYWYQQILGQGPKLLIQFQNNGVVDDSQLPKDRFSAERLKGVDSTLKIQPAKLEDSAVYLCASSPGPTSYEQYFGPGTRLTVT.

This chain joins TRBV7-9 and TRBJ2-5; D is undetermined. CDR3 length: 15 amino acids. V lost 1 base to trimming and J lost 0 bases, with 9 bases between them. Germline V gene sequence: CDR1 SEHNR, CDR2 FQNEAQ (reference sequence). This CDR3 is CASSLVPLYQETQYF. The CDR3 nucleotides read TGTGCCAGCAGCTTAGTTCCGTTGTACCAAGAGACCCAGTACTTC.

This clone was observed a single time. J is TRBJ2-1 and V is TRBV7-9; the match to TRBD2 covers 8 bases. This CDR3 comprises 13 residues. Unmatched junction bases numbered 3, after V lost 1 base and J lost 10 bases. Germline V CDR1 and CDR2: SEHNR, FQNEAQ (reference sequence). CDR3 nucleotide sequence: TGTGCCAGCAGCTTAGAATCTAGCGGGGAGCAGTTCTTC. Translating gives CASSLESSGEQFF.

This chain uses TRBV9 with TRBJ2-3; 9 nucleotides agree with TRBD2. Germline CDR1 is SGDLS and CDR2 is YYNGEE. This CDR3 is built from 16 residues. The J segment lost 2 bases and the V segment lost 0 bases, leaving 4 bases of the junction unmatched. CDR3 sequence reads: CASSVVTSGFTDTQYF. For the CDR3, the DNA is TGTGCCAGCAGCGTAGTAACTAGCGGGTTCACAGATACGCAGTATTTT.

V and J are TRBV4-2 and TRBJ2-7; TRBD2 matches at 14 bases. The V gene end was trimmed by 0 bases and the J gene end by 5 bases; junction bases not matched to a gene: 9. CDR3 length equals 18 residues. Germline assignment: CDR1 LGHNA and CDR2 YNFKEQ. CDR3 in amino acids: CASSQDPLGLAGGHEQYF. The CDR3 region has the DNA TGTGCCAGCAGCCAAGATCCCCTAGGACTAGCGGGAGGCCACGAGCAGTACTTC.

V usage is TRBV7-8 and J usage is TRBJ1-5; TRBD1 matches 10 bases. V lost 5 bases, J lost 6 bases, and 4 bases stayed unmatched. The CDR3 extends over 14 amino acids. Germline V gene lookup returns CDR1 SGHVS and CDR2 FQNEAQ. CDR3 nucleotide sequence: TGTGCCAGCAGCACGGACAGGGGGGCTCAGCCCCAGCATTTT. It translates to CASSTDRGAQPQHF. The full variable domain, rest sourced from reference TRBV7-8 and TRBJ1-5, is GAGVSQSPRYKVAKRGQDVALRCDPISGHVSLFWYQQALGQGPEFLTYFQNEAQLDKSGLPSDRFFAERPEGSVSTLKIQRTQQEDSAVYLCASSTDRGAQPQHFGDGTRLSIL.

In this sample, this clone turned up once. V gene TRBV4-3 combines with J gene TRBJ1-3; 7 bases map to TRBD1. V lost 3 bases, J lost 2 bases, and 10 bases stayed unmatched. This CDR3 contains 17 residues. Looked up from germline, CDR1 is LGHNA and CDR2 is YSLEER. In nucleotides, the CDR3 is TGCGCCAGCAGCCAGCTATCCCTACAGGGGACTGGAAACACCATATATTTT. The encoded protein is CASSQLSLQGTGNTIYF.

The J gene is TRBJ1-2, the V gene TRBV28; D not certain. V shed 7 bases and J shed 3 bases, with 15 bases lying between them. This CDR3 comprises 14 residues. Germline lookup yields CDR1 MDHEN and CDR2 SYDVKM. For the CDR3, the DNA is TGTGCCAGCACCCCTCCGAGGTTGGACTATGGCTACACCTTC. It specifies CASTPPRLDYGYTF.

A few counts support this clone. The rearrangement links TRBV14 to TRBJ2-3; 7 nucleotides line up with TRBD2. From germline, CDR1 is SGHDN and CDR2 FVKESK. The V segment lost 5 bases and the J segment 2 bases; nucleotides outside the gene matches: 10. The CDR3 runs 16 residues. The CDR3 sequence: CASSLEPSGYTDTQYF. The CDR3 DNA is TGTGCCAGCAGCTTGGAGCCTAGCGGATACACAGATACGCAGTATTTT.